The 9 T cell receptor beta chains listed next were all sequenced from one sample in a study of T cell responses to AZD1222 COVID-19 vaccine (dated by TCRdb to the early 2020s). Sample time point, as interpreted from the label and publication: baseline before first vaccination. Libraries were prepared through the immunoSEQ multiplex PCR assay. Drawn from immuneACCESS, this table holds only the in-frame rearrangements with V and J called that TCRdb kept. Clones are partly lost; checked studies trace under half to an unresolved V gene and leave the rest unexplained. The sample table holds roughly 120,000 clones, of which 85% to 95% were seen once. The ten largest clones take up under 3.5% of the sample. The sequencing used peripheral blood, collected on day 0 of AZD1222 vaccination. These receptor sequences come from an adult in good health.

The gene calls are TRBV19 and TRBJ1-5; 9 bases align to TRBD1. V shed 8 bases and J 2 bases; nucleotides not matched to a gene: 13. The CDR3 is 17 amino acids. The germline V gene has CDR1 LNHDA and CDR2 SQIVND (reference sequence). The CDR3 region is CASDVPGQGSRNQPQHF. CDR3 nucleotides: TGTGCCAGTGACGTCCCGGGACAGGGTTCTCGCAATCAGCCCCAGCATTTT. Variable domain in full (rest from reference TRBV19 and TRBJ1-5): DGGITQSPKYLFRKEGQNVTLSCEQNLNHDAMYWYRQDPGQGLRLIYYSQIVNDFQKGDIAEGYSVSREKKESFPLTVTSAQKNPTAFYLCASDVPGQGSRNQPQHFGDGTRLSIL.

The genes are TRBV2 and TRBJ2-1, with D unresolved. The CDR3 covers 13 residues. V shed 5 bases and J shed 1 base, with 6 bases lying between them. Germline V gene sequence: CDR1 SNHLY, CDR2 FYNNEI. CDR3: CASSPESYNEQFF. CDR3 bases: TGTGCCAGCAGTCCGGAGTCCTACAATGAGCAGTTCTTC.

The chain joins TRBV28 to TRBJ1-2; maybe TRBD1 (5 bases). CDR1 and CDR2 (germline): MDHEN, SYDVKM. V was cut by 7 bases and J by 3 bases, with 15 bases left in between. The CDR3 runs to 14 residues. The CDR3 loop reads CASTPSGGDYGYTF. The DNA for the CDR3 is TGTGCCAGCACCCCCAGCGGAGGGGACTATGGCTACACCTTC.

A single count supports this clone. The V call is TRBV4-1, the J call TRBJ1-1; D not certain. Trimming took off 7 bases at V and 7 bases at J, with 19 bases between the two ends. Germline V CDR1 and CDR2: MGHRA, YSYEKL. CDR3 size: 14 residues. The CDR3 DNA sequence: TGCGCCAGCATCAGGACCGGTGCAGGCAATGAAGCTTTCTTT. This translates into CASIRTGAGNEAFF.

This clone was observed a single time. The rearrangement uses TRBV20-1 and TRBJ1-4; no reliable D call. With 3 bases removed from V and 6 bases from J, the gap between germline ends came to 5 bases. In germline, CDR1 is DFQATT, CDR2 SNEGSKA (reference sequence). CDR3 length equals 11 residues. The CDR3 nucleotides read TGCAGTGCTAGGACTGATGAAAAACTGTTTTTT. Amino acids: CSARTDEKLFF.

This clone was counted a single time. The CDR3 DNA reads TGTGCCAGCAGTGAGCAGGCCATCTCTGGAAACACCATATATTTT. Its protein product is CASSEQAISGNTIYF. The genes are TRBV6-1 and TRBJ1-3; no clear D gene. V was trimmed by 3 bases and J by 0 bases, leaving 9 bases between them. The CDR3 runs to 15 residues. Germline CDR1 MNHNS, CDR2 SASEGT.

The rearrangement uses TRBV6-5 and TRBJ1-1, with D uncertain. CDR1 and CDR2 from the germline V gene are MNHEY and SVGAGI. V was trimmed by 0 bases and J by 0 bases, leaving 8 bases between them. The CDR3 sequence is 15 residues long. The CDR3 spells CASSYSGPMNTEAFF. The CDR3 DNA reads TGTGCCAGCAGTTACTCGGGCCCGATGAACACTGAAGCTTTCTTT.

This clone showed up just once. The J gene is TRBJ1-4, the V gene TRBV7-2; D ambiguous. This CDR3 is 12 amino acids long. Trimming removed 5 bases from V and 7 bases from J, with 8 bases in between. The germline CDR1 and CDR2 sequences are SGHTA and FQGNSA. The CDR3 DNA follows: TGTGCCAGCAGCGCCGTCGGTGAAAAACTGTTTTTT. It yields the protein CASSAVGEKLFF.

This clone has only one observation. The chain couples TRBV3-1 (or the pseudogene TRBV3-2) to TRBJ1-1, with D hard to call. CDR3 length equals 13 residues. V was cut by 1 base and J by 4 bases, with 7 bases left in between. Germline lookup yields CDR1 LGHDT and CDR2 YNNKEL (reference sequence). The chain's CDR3 is CASSQGSITEAFF. Written as DNA, the CDR3 is TGTGCCAGCAGCCAAGGATCCATCACTGAAGCTTTCTTT.